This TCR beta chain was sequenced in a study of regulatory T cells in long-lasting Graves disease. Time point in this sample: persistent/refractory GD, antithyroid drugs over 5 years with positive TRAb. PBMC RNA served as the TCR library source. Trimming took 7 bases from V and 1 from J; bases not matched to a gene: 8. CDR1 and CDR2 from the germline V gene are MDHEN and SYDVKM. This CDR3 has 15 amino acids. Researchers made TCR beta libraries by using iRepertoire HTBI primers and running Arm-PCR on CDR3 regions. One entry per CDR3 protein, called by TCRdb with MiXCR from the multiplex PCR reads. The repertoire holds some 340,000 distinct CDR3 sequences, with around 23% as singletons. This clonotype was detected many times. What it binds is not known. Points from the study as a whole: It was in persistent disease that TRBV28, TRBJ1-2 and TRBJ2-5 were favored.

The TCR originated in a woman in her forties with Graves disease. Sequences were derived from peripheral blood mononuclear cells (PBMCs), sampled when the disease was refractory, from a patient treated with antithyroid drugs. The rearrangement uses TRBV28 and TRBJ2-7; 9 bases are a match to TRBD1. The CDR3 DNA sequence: TGTGCCAGCAAGGACGACAGGGGGGGATCCTACGAGCAGTACTTC. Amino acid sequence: CASKDDRGGSYEQYF.